This T cell receptor (beta chain) was sequenced for a study of blood T cell repertoires in COVID-19. Here immunoSEQ multiplex PCR was the method, and the copy in TCRdb shows in-frame clones only, minus some. The sample includes about 130,000 clones, roughly 80% of them seen just once. V shed 4 bases and J 4 bases; nucleotides not matched to a gene: 9. Germline CDR1 is SGHDN and CDR2 is FVKESK. The CDR3 is 15 amino acids. Sequencing was carried out using peripheral blood. The source is a man of 80 years or more with COVID-19, enrolled during active disease. The chain joins TRBV14 to TRBJ1-1; 7 bases line up with TRBD1. The CDR3 coding sequence is TGTGCCAGCAGCCGGAGACAGGGTGGCTCCACTGAAGCTTTCTTT. This encodes CASSRRQGGSTEAFF.